The text below deals with one TCR beta chain. As yet, its antigen is unknown. The CDR3 has 17 amino acids. Germline assignment: CDR1 SGHRS and CDR2 YFSETQ. In preparing the TRB cDNA libraries, 5' RACE with UMI labels was used. TCRdb re-called the 5' RACE reads and shows each CDR3 protein once, DNA omitted. The sample has 55,000 to 70,000 distinct CDR3 sequences; the top ten hold 23%. This record belongs to a study of CXCR3-negative and CXCR3-positive naive CD8 T cells. Study details: The dataset comprises about 135 million TRB reads in total, with about 1.5 +/- 0.3 million reads per library.

Study-wide results and limits: Most assays used freshly isolated PBMCs, as cryopreservation partially reduced CXCR3. Naive subsets showed comparable surface CD5, and TCR interaction strength was also inferred from TRB CDR3 physicochemistry.

This receptor was obtained from a human donor in good health. Some clones in this sample may be carry-over from other donors' samples. The chain couples TRBV5-1 to TRBJ2-7; TCRdb's assignment of TRBD2 cannot be checked, as there is no DNA. Sequencing was performed on memory CD8+ T cells from blood. CDR3 sequence: CASSLRPSGGMGYEQYF.